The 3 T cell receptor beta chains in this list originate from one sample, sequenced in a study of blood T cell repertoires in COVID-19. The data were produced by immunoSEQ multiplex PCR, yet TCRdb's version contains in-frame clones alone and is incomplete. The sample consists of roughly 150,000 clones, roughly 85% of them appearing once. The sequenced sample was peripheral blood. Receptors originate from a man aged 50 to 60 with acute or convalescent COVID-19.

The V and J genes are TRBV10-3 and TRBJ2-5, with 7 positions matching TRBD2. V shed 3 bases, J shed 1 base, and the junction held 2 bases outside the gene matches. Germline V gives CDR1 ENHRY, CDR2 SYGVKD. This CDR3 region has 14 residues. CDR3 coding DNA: TGTGCCATCAGTGATTGGGGGGGCCAAGAGACCCAGTACTTC. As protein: CAISDWGGQETQYF.

CDR3 loop: CASTQGQGAITEAFF. The DNA of the CDR3 is TGTGCCAGTACCCAGGGACAGGGGGCGATCACTGAAGCTTTCTTT. V usage is TRBV19 and J usage is TRBJ1-1; 12 positions agree with TRBD1. The V gene end was trimmed by 7 bases and the J gene end by 4 bases; junction bases not matched to a gene: 7. Germline V gives CDR1 LNHDA, CDR2 SQIVND (reference sequence). This CDR3 contains 15 residues.

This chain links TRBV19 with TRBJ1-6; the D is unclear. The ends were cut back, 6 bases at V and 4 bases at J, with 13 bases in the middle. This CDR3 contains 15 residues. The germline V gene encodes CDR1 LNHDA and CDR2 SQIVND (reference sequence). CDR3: CASSKEDYYNSPLHF. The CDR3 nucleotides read TGTGCCAGTAGCAAGGAGGATTATTATAATTCACCCCTCCACTTT.